This is a list of T cell receptor beta chains from one sample in a study of Graves' ophthalmopathy and Graves' hyperthyroidism. TCRdb re-analysed the multiplex PCR reads in MiXCR, keeping a single row per CDR3 protein. This sample carries some 160,000 distinct CDR3 sequences, about two fifths of them seen once, and the ten largest clones take 8% to 10%. The sample taken for sequencing was peripheral blood. The receptors come from a man aged 25-40 years with Graves' ophthalmopathy. Each CDR3 is given without its conserved first and last residue. A D gene is named only where the DNA matches it firmly. Rows give clone size only sometimes, using once, few, many, or a class for an expanded clone.

>TRBJ1-6|TRBV6-1|NA|NA
ASSSNLLGLNSPLH
>TRBJ1-5|TRBV29-1|TRBD1|many
SVVTGGRDQPQH
>TRBJ2-7|TRBV19|NA|many
ASSRGGGGYEQY
>TRBJ1-5|TRBV6-2/TRBV6-3|NA|NA
ASTVQGQHQPQH
>TRBJ2-5|TRBV28|NA|NA
ASSWGRKYQETQY
>TRBJ2-7|TRBV28|NA|many
ASREQANEQY
>TRBJ1-6|TRBV7-8|NA|NA
ASSPNRVSYNSPLH
>TRBJ2-2|TRBV6-2/TRBV6-3|TRBD2|many
ASSPRLASNTGELF
>TRBJ1-1|TRBV6-2/TRBV6-3|NA|many
ASSYGRVNTEAF
>TRBJ2-7|TRBV27|NA|many
ASSWTGTTNSYEQY
>TRBJ2-7|TRBV7-9|TRBD1|many
ASSLADRFASYEQY
>TRBJ1-5|TRBV12-3/TRBV12-4|NA|many
ASWTSVGREPQH
>TRBJ2-2|TRBV6-2/TRBV6-3|NA|many
ASSYPRRADTGELF
>TRBJ1-1|TRBV12-3/TRBV12-4|TRBD1|many
ASSLPGQVGNTEAF
>TRBJ2-2|TRBV7-3|NA|many
ASSLRPTRNTGELF
>TRBJ1-2|TRBV6-5|NA|NA
ASSYSDTSRKGYT
>TRBJ2-7|TRBV12-3/TRBV12-4|NA|once
ASSPSGPGEGYEQY
>TRBJ2-2|TRBV7-8|TRBD2|NA
ASSLGTSGGELF
>TRBJ1-1|TRBV29-1|TRBD1|many
SVVQGAAEAF
>TRBJ1-1|TRBV30|NA|NA
AWSVWGTEAF